This T cell receptor beta chain was identified in a study of technical replicates of blood from a few donors. Assay used: immunoSEQ multiplex PCR; TCRdb lists only in-frame clones, some missing. This sample has roughly 70,000 clones; about 89% occur once, and the top ten carry roughly 4.7%. CDR1 MGHRA and CDR2 YSYEKL come from the germline V gene. V lost 3 bases to trimming and J lost 0 bases, with 11 bases between them. The CDR3 spans 16 residues. This chain links TRBV4-1 with TRBJ2-2, with D perhaps matching TRBD1 (6 bases). The sequence came from a human donor in good health. Some clones in this sample may be carry-over from other donors' samples. Sequencing was carried out using PBMCs. The CDR3 sequence: CASSHPGQTNTGELFF. The CDR3 coding sequence is TGCGCCAGCAGCCATCCGGGACAAACGAACACCGGGGAGCTGTTTTTT.